A selection of T cell receptor beta chains follows, all from one sample in a study of cytomegalovirus exposure and HLA in healthy donors. Data came from immunoSEQ multiplex PCR; TCRdb stores just in-frame clones and leaves some out. The table shows over 100,000 clones, with roughly 9.6% occurring only once. Sequenced: PBMCs. The receptors originated from a woman aged 35 to 49 in good health and CMV-seropositive. Each CDR3 is given with its conserved first and last residue. The order of the fields is CDR3 length, V gene, J gene, D gene, CDR3 protein. The D gene is left open where the match is weak.

len: 18; v_gene: TRBV4-1; j_gene: TRBJ1-1; d_gene: NA; CDR3aa: CASSREGGGGFVNTEAFF
len: 15; v_gene: TRBV7-6; j_gene: TRBJ2-2; d_gene: TRBD2; CDR3aa: CASSSGGPNTGELFF
len: 17; v_gene: TRBV7-7; j_gene: TRBJ2-1; d_gene: NA; CDR3aa: CASSLPARSDPGYEQFF
len: 14; v_gene: TRBV5-1; j_gene: TRBJ2-7; d_gene: TRBD1; CDR3aa: CASSQTGVGYEQYF
len: 15; v_gene: TRBV5-1; j_gene: TRBJ2-3; d_gene: TRBD1; CDR3aa: CASSSGQWSTDTQYF
len: 13; v_gene: TRBV5-6; j_gene: TRBJ2-1; d_gene: NA; CDR3aa: CASTRPLDNEQFF
len: 15; v_gene: TRBV27; j_gene: TRBJ1-5; d_gene: TRBD1; CDR3aa: CASSPGQGVSQPQHF
len: 14; v_gene: TRBV19; j_gene: TRBJ2-7; d_gene: TRBD1; CDR3aa: CASSIGTGEHEQYF
len: 15; v_gene: TRBV25-1; j_gene: TRBJ2-7; d_gene: NA; CDR3aa: CASSEHLTGSLEQYF
len: 12; v_gene: TRBV5-8; j_gene: TRBJ2-1; d_gene: NA; CDR3aa: CASIPRGSEQFF
len: 16; v_gene: TRBV15; j_gene: TRBJ2-2; d_gene: TRBD1; CDR3aa: CATSSSGTGFTGELFF
len: 12; v_gene: TRBV4-2; j_gene: TRBJ2-5; d_gene: TRBD2; CDR3aa: CASSRSGETQYF
len: 14; v_gene: TRBV4-1; j_gene: TRBJ1-2; d_gene: TRBD1; CDR3aa: CASSQAGTVYGYTF
len: 13; v_gene: TRBV4-2; j_gene: TRBJ1-1; d_gene: NA; CDR3aa: CASRDSWDTEAFF
len: 15; v_gene: TRBV5-1; j_gene: TRBJ1-1; d_gene: NA; CDR3aa: CASSLAPGGDTEAFF
len: 15; v_gene: TRBV2; j_gene: TRBJ1-5; d_gene: TRBD1; CDR3aa: CASTLDRGENQPQHF
len: 15; v_gene: TRBV7-6; j_gene: TRBJ1-4; d_gene: NA; CDR3aa: CASSLDSGNNEKLFF
len: 16; v_gene: TRBV5-1; j_gene: TRBJ2-2; d_gene: TRBD2; CDR3aa: CASSLTSGGTTGELFF
len: 13; v_gene: TRBV11-2; j_gene: TRBJ2-5; d_gene: TRBD2; CDR3aa: CASSFSGGETQYF
len: 13; v_gene: TRBV7-9; j_gene: TRBJ1-3; d_gene: NA; CDR3aa: CASSPAAGNTIYF
len: 15; v_gene: TRBV15; j_gene: TRBJ2-5; d_gene: NA; CDR3aa: CATSRDFSSSETQYF
len: 14; v_gene: TRBV5-1; j_gene: TRBJ2-3; d_gene: NA; CDR3aa: CASSRDSSTDTQYF
len: 13; v_gene: TRBV6-5; j_gene: TRBJ1-5; d_gene: NA; CDR3aa: CASSLDRFQPQHF
len: 14; v_gene: TRBV19; j_gene: TRBJ1-3; d_gene: NA; CDR3aa: CASSIDEVGNTIYF
len: 15; v_gene: TRBV6-1; j_gene: TRBJ2-7; d_gene: TRBD2; CDR3aa: CASSPAGLAAAEQYF
len: 13; v_gene: TRBV27; j_gene: TRBJ1-5; d_gene: NA; CDR3aa: CASRAGVEGPQHF
len: 15; v_gene: TRBV5-1; j_gene: TRBJ1-1; d_gene: NA; CDR3aa: CASSLDQPGDTEAFF
len: 14; v_gene: TRBV5-4; j_gene: TRBJ2-7; d_gene: TRBD1; CDR3aa: CASSQDRVSYEQYF
len: 17; v_gene: TRBV5-1; j_gene: TRBJ2-1; d_gene: NA; CDR3aa: CASSLQGGLSSYNEHFF
len: 16; v_gene: TRBV18; j_gene: TRBJ2-7; d_gene: NA; CDR3aa: CASSPRGMGSSYEQYF
len: 16; v_gene: TRBV11-2; j_gene: TRBJ1-1; d_gene: TRBD1; CDR3aa: CASSSTRTGIDTEAFF
len: 11; v_gene: TRBV2; j_gene: TRBJ1-1; d_gene: NA; CDR3aa: CASSDGWVSFF
len: 17; v_gene: TRBV4-1; j_gene: TRBJ2-1; d_gene: TRBD2; CDR3aa: CASSLIWGGVSYNEQFF
len: 16; v_gene: TRBV25-1; j_gene: TRBJ2-1; d_gene: TRBD2; CDR3aa: CASTPFRGGNGNEQFF
len: 17; v_gene: TRBV15; j_gene: TRBJ2-3; d_gene: NA; CDR3aa: CATSRERGPSNTDTQYF
len: 16; v_gene: TRBV15; j_gene: TRBJ2-1; d_gene: NA; CDR3aa: CATKHSPTSSYNEQFF
len: 13; v_gene: TRBV5-1; j_gene: TRBJ1-2; d_gene: TRBD1; CDR3aa: CASGDRGTGGYTF
len: 15; v_gene: TRBV29-1; j_gene: TRBJ2-3; d_gene: NA; CDR3aa: CSVEEAFDGGDTQYF
len: 17; v_gene: TRBV14; j_gene: TRBJ2-1; d_gene: TRBD2; CDR3aa: CASSQTGLAGKLDEQFF
len: 16; v_gene: TRBV18; j_gene: TRBJ1-2; d_gene: NA; CDR3aa: CASSPPAVGAGQGYTF
len: 14; v_gene: TRBV19; j_gene: TRBJ2-3; d_gene: NA; CDR3aa: CASNLGSITDTQYF
len: 14; v_gene: TRBV5-1; j_gene: TRBJ2-5; d_gene: TRBD2; CDR3aa: CASSSGTTQETQYF
len: 13; v_gene: TRBV7-9; j_gene: TRBJ1-2; d_gene: NA; CDR3aa: CASSLGVDSGYTF
len: 13; v_gene: TRBV6-5; j_gene: TRBJ1-5; d_gene: NA; CDR3aa: CASSHRDREPQHF
len: 15; v_gene: TRBV5-1; j_gene: TRBJ2-1; d_gene: TRBD2; CDR3aa: CASRGSGGAWNEQFF
len: 14; v_gene: TRBV4-1; j_gene: TRBJ1-5; d_gene: NA; CDR3aa: CASSQVGRGQPQHF
len: 15; v_gene: TRBV5-1; j_gene: TRBJ2-2; d_gene: NA; CDR3aa: CASSLAPGGIGELFF
len: 13; v_gene: TRBV19; j_gene: TRBJ2-3; d_gene: TRBD1; CDR3aa: CATTKTGSDTQYF
len: 14; v_gene: TRBV6-1; j_gene: TRBJ2-7; d_gene: TRBD1; CDR3aa: CASRAGTGRDEQYF
len: 13; v_gene: TRBV10-3; j_gene: TRBJ1-2; d_gene: NA; CDR3aa: CAISQIVEDGYTF
len: 15; v_gene: TRBV6-5; j_gene: TRBJ1-4; d_gene: TRBD1; CDR3aa: CASSSGTVGDEKLFF
len: 14; v_gene: TRBV2; j_gene: TRBJ2-5; d_gene: TRBD1; CDR3aa: CASLGQGSGETQYF
len: 17; v_gene: TRBV5-1; j_gene: TRBJ1-1; d_gene: NA; CDR3aa: CASSNPGSLLQNTEAFF
len: 14; v_gene: TRBV19; j_gene: TRBJ1-1; d_gene: NA; CDR3aa: CASSASGQNTEAFF
len: 15; v_gene: TRBV6-1; j_gene: TRBJ1-2; d_gene: NA; CDR3aa: CASSEGAGANYGYTF